The rows below give T cell receptor beta chains drawn from one sample of a study of shared clonotypes between healthy human individuals. The repertoire was sequenced with immunoSEQ multiplex PCR; TCRdb's copy has only in-frame clones and lacks some. Of a few million clones in the sample, approximately 94% were seen once. Sequencing input: naive CD4+ T cells sorted from blood. The source of these receptors is a young man in good health. Both conserved end residues are part of each CDR3. The D gene is left open where the match is weak. Clone size is not always given. Where it is, it says once, few, many or a class for expanded clones.

v_gene	d_gene	j_gene	abundance	CDR3nt	CDR3aa
TRBV7-9	NA	TRBJ2-1	NA	TGTGCCAGCAGCCCGATTAGTAGAAATGAGCAGTTCTTC	CASSPISRNEQFF
TRBV19	TRBD1	TRBJ1-1	NA	TGTGCCAGTAGTACACAGGGGAGGAACACTGAAGCTTTCTTT	CASSTQGRNTEAFF
TRBV21-1	NA	TRBJ1-2	NA	TGTGCCAGCAGCAAAGTCGGGACAGGAGGGTATGGCTACACCTTC	CASSKVGTGGYGYTF
TRBV5-1	NA	TRBJ2-5	once	TGCGCCAGCAGCTTGGATGCGGGCAAGGGCCAAGAGACCCAGTACTTC	CASSLDAGKGQETQYF
TRBV7-9	TRBD1	TRBJ2-5	NA	TGTGCCAGCAGCCAAACAGGGGGCGGTGAGACCCAGTACTTC	CASSQTGGGETQYF
TRBV6-6	TRBD2	TRBJ2-1	NA	TGTGCCAGCAGTCAACTAGCGCCGTCCAATGAGCAGTTCTTC	CASSQLAPSNEQFF
TRBV4-1	TRBD1	TRBJ2-3	NA	TGCGCCAGCAGCCCTGAAGGGACAGGGATATGGACAGATACGCAGTATTTT	CASSPEGTGIWTDTQYF
TRBV30	NA	TRBJ2-1	NA	TGTGCCTGGAGTGTAGGACCATCGGAGCAGTTCTTC	CAWSVGPSEQFF
TRBV19	NA	TRBJ2-3	NA	TGTGCCAGTAGTCCCAGAGGGGGCGGGAGATTTTCAGATACGCAGTATTTT	CASSPRGGGRFSDTQYF
TRBV11-2	NA	TRBJ2-7	NA	TGTGCCAGCAGCTCACCGGGACAAACCTACGAGCAGTACTTC	CASSSPGQTYEQYF
TRBV19	NA	TRBJ2-1	once	TGTGCCACCCAAAATTGGCAAGGGGGATGGAATGAGCAGTTCTTC	CATQNWQGGWNEQFF
TRBV11-2	NA	TRBJ2-7	NA	TGTGCCAGCAGACCTGGAGGGGAATACGAGCAGTACTTC	CASRPGGEYEQYF
TRBV27	TRBD2	TRBJ2-1	NA	TGTGCCAGCAGGCGAGCGGGGGCCTACAATGAGCAGTTCTTC	CASRRAGAYNEQFF
TRBV5-1	NA	TRBJ2-3	NA	TGCGCTGGAAGGGCTAGCGCCACAGATACGCAGTATTTT	CAGRASATDTQYF
TRBV9	TRBD2	TRBJ2-2	NA	TGTGCCAGCAGCGTAGTTGGTAGCGGGACCTGGAGCACCGGGGAGCTGTTTTTT	CASSVVGSGTWSTGELFF
TRBV6-5	TRBD1	TRBJ2-3	NA	TGTGCCAGCAGTTATGGGACAGTCAGCACAGATACGCAGTATTTT	CASSYGTVSTDTQYF
TRBV28	NA	TRBJ1-5	NA	TGTGCCAGCAGTTTACTGCAGTCTCAGCCCCAGCATTTT	CASSLLQSQPQHF
TRBV6-5	TRBD2	TRBJ2-7	NA	TGTGCCAGCAGGGGGATGGGGGGGGAAGGCTACGAGCAGTACTTC	CASRGMGGEGYEQYF
TRBV21-1	NA	TRBJ1-4	NA	TGTGCCAGCACCAAACGCCGGGACAAGGATGAAAAACTGTTTTTT	CASTKRRDKDEKLFF
TRBV2	NA	TRBJ2-5	NA	TGTGCCAGCAGACTGGGGGTAGGCTCAGAGACCCAGTACTTC	CASRLGVGSETQYF
TRBV4-3	TRBD2	TRBJ2-3	NA	TGCGCCAGCAGCCAAGTTCCCAGCGGGAGGGCCACAGATACGCAGTATTTT	CASSQVPSGRATDTQYF
TRBV6-5	NA	TRBJ1-5	NA	TGTGCCAGCAGTAGAGGGGGTGGCAATCAGCCCCAGCATTTT	CASSRGGGNQPQHF
TRBV30	NA	TRBJ2-5	NA	TGTGCCTGGAGTGGCGGCCGCCAAGAGACCCAGTACTTC	CAWSGGRQETQYF
TRBV7-9	TRBD1	TRBJ1-6	NA	TGTGCCAGCAGCTTAGCGAGGGGGCAGGGAGATTCACCCCTCCACTTT	CASSLARGQGDSPLHF
TRBV2	NA	TRBJ2-6	NA	TGTGCCAGCAGGTCAGGGTCTGGGGCCAACGTCCTGACTTTC	CASRSGSGANVLTF
TRBV7-9	NA	TRBJ2-3	NA	TGTGCCAGCAGCTTAAACCTACGGACTCAGTATTTT	CASSLNLRTQYF
TRBV7-2	TRBD2	TRBJ2-3	once	TGTGCCAGCAGCCCGAATAGCGGGACTAGCACAGATACGCAGTATTTT	CASSPNSGTSTDTQYF
TRBV30	TRBD2	TRBJ2-1	NA	TGTGCCTGGAGTGACGGATTAGGACTAGCGGGAGGGTCAGGGGATGAGCAGTTCTTC	CAWSDGLGLAGGSGDEQFF
TRBV7-2	NA	TRBJ1-2	NA	TGTGCCAGCAGCACCCGTCAGGGGACGGGCTACACCTTC	CASSTRQGTGYTF
TRBV30	NA	TRBJ1-2	NA	TGTGCCTGGGGCGGGACCACTGTATCCGGCTATGGCTACACCTTC	CAWGGTTVSGYGYTF
TRBV5-4	TRBD1	TRBJ1-1	NA	TGTGCCAGCAGCCAAACAGGGGTCCCTGAAGCTTTCTTT	CASSQTGVPEAFF
TRBV2	NA	TRBJ1-2	NA	TGTGCCAGCAGTATCAGGGTAGACTATGGCTACACCTTC	CASSIRVDYGYTF